This TCR beta chain was captured by sequencing in a study of T cells in tuberculosis. Using immunoSEQ multiplex PCR, the repertoire was profiled, and TCRdb retains in-frame clones only, with some absent. The table lists about 33,000 clones, nearly 90% of them singletons, with 5.4% in the top ten. This sample's time point: new active TB diagnosis, blood taken before or within 7 days of starting treatment. The trim removed 4 bases at V and 1 base at J, leaving 4 bases unmatched. The CDR3 is 16 amino acids. The germline V gene has CDR1 MGHDK and CDR2 SYGVNS. This receptor was taken from an adult with tuberculosis. The sample here was PBMCs, taken at tuberculosis diagnosis. The V and J genes are TRBV25-1 and TRBJ2-1; 10 nucleotides agree with TRBD2. The CDR3 sequence is CASSVSGGRSYNEQFF. Written as DNA, the CDR3 is TGTGCCAGCAGTGTTAGCGGGGGGCGTTCCTACAATGAGCAGTTCTTC.